This TCR beta chain was found in a study of blood T cell repertoires in COVID-19. TCRdb's copy holds only in-frame clones and misses some; the assay was immunoSEQ multiplex PCR. Among roughly 140,000 clones listed, about 83% were seen once. V was clipped by 6 bases and J by 4 bases, with 9 bases between them. Germline values: CDR1 SNHLY, CDR2 FYNNEI. The CDR3 totals 12 residues. Those who participated ranged in age from about 18 to 89 years and resided in approximately 26 US areas. Exposed study participants had met a COVID-19 case within 2 weeks before entry. This receptor was taken from a woman aged 50 to 65 who had been exposed to COVID-19. The material sequenced was PBMCs or T cells enriched from blood (not recorded which). The rearrangement joins TRBV2 to TRBJ2-5; the D gene is possibly TRBD1 (5 bases). The CDR3 here is CASRGVRETQYF. DNA for the CDR3: TGTGCCAGCAGAGGGGTCCGAGAGACCCAGTACTTC. The whole variable domain, remainder taken from reference TRBV2 and TRBJ2-5, is EPEVTQTPSHQVTQMGQEVILRCVPISNHLYFYWYRQILGQKVEFLVSFYNNEISEKSEIFDDQFSVERPDGSNFTLKIRSTKLEDSAMYFCASRGVRETQYFGPGTRLLVL.